One T cell receptor beta chain is described in this entry. In the study's own analysis: Amplified reference gene primers provided the basis for estimating nucleated cell counts. Sequencing was performed with immunoSEQ multiplex PCR; in TCRdb, only in-frame clones are kept and a portion is missing. V, J and clone size reflect that table, while D and trimming were determined from the DNA. The sample lists about 180,000 clones; approximately 83% were seen once. This specimen comes from a study of blood T cell repertoires in COVID-19. The wider study: Whether acute or convalescent, the COVID-19 samples came from the United States, Italy and Spain.

The germline CDR1 and CDR2 sequences are SGHDN and FVKESK. This CDR3 region has 15 residues. V shed 4 bases, J shed 3 bases, and the junction held 1 base outside the gene matches. The sequenced material came from peripheral blood. The chain is built from TRBV14 and TRBJ2-7, with TRBD2 identical over 15 bases. This TCR was sampled from a woman aged 60-70 years with acute or convalescent COVID-19. The CDR3 nucleotides read TGTGCCAGCAGCCCGGGACTAGCGGGGGGCTACGAGCAGTACTTC. It specifies CASSPGLAGGYEQYF.